The 22 T cell receptor beta chains below were found in one sample sequenced in a study of shared clonotypes between healthy human individuals. Assay: immunoSEQ multiplex PCR; the TCRdb copy retains only in-frame clones and omits some. The table lists approximately 720,000 clones, about three quarters of them singletons. Sequencing was carried out using memory CD4+ T cells sorted from blood. Sample subset: CD45RA-negative fraction. These receptors were collected from a woman aged 30 to 39 in good health.

This clone was recorded many times. The sample holds other DNA sequences that translate to the same CDR3. The J gene is TRBJ2-2, the V gene TRBV2; tentatively, D is TRBD2 (5 bases). Germline CDR1 and CDR2: SNHLY and FYNNEI. The V and J ends lost 4 bases and 2 bases respectively, with 8 bases between them. The CDR3 totals 14 residues. Here the CDR3 DNA reads TGTGCCAGCAGTGTAGCGACTAACACCGGGGAGCTGTTTTTT. Encoded protein: CASSVATNTGELFF.

The chain combines TRBV5-1 with TRBJ2-1; D remains ambiguous. Per the germline V gene, CDR1 is SGHRS and CDR2 is YFSETQ. Trimming took off 4 bases at V and 6 bases at J, with 8 bases between the two ends. This CDR3 region has 12 residues. This CDR3 reads CASSLDFNEQFF. DNA of the CDR3: TGCGCCAGCAGCCTCGACTTCAATGAGCAGTTCTTC.

In the case of this clone: The sample carries other DNA sequences with the same CDR3. The V gene is TRBV7-8, the J gene TRBJ1-1, with D perhaps matching TRBD1 (6 bases). The CDR3 length is 14 residues. Germline assignment: CDR1 SGHVS and CDR2 FQNEAQ. With 4 bases removed from V and 0 bases from J, the gap between germline ends came to 9 bases. CDR3 nucleotides: TGTGCCAGCAGCTCCAACAGGGTGAACACTGAAGCTTTCTTT. It encodes CASSSNRVNTEAFF. The complete variable domain, with remaining parts taken from reference TRBV7-8 and TRBJ1-1, reads GAGVSQSPRYKVAKRGQDVALRCDPISGHVSLFWYQQALGQGPEFLTYFQNEAQLDKSGLPSDRFFAERPEGSVSTLKIQRTQQEDSAVYLCASSSNRVNTEAFFGQGTRLTVV.

This rearrangement joins TRBV27 to TRBJ2-6; D call uncertain. This CDR3 comprises 15 residues. V lost 3 bases and J 1 base, leaving 7 bases between the germline ends. CDR1 MNHEY and CDR2 SMNVEV come from the germline V gene (reference sequence). The CDR3 coding sequence is TGTGCCAGCAGTTTTGCACAGTCTGGGGCCAACGTCCTGACTTTC. Protein sequence: CASSFAQSGANVLTF.

The chain combines TRBV28 with TRBJ2-3; a weak D match, TRBD1 (6 bases). Germline CDR1 and CDR2: MDHEN and SYDVKM. V lost 6 bases and J lost 0, with 22 bases in between. The CDR3 is 18 amino acids. The CDR3 DNA is TGTGCCAGCAGCGGTGGAACTTTGCAGGGGCCTAGCACAGATACGCAGTATTTT. Its protein product is CASSGGTLQGPSTDTQYF.

The rearrangement links TRBV10-3 to TRBJ2-1; tentatively, D is TRBD1 or TRBD2 (5 bases each). Looked up from germline, CDR1 is ENHRY and CDR2 is SYGVKD. The CDR3 has 16 amino acids. Trimming took 2 bases from V and 0 from J, leaving 11 bases between them. The chain's CDR3 is CAISEGGDNSYNEQFF. The CDR3 DNA sequence: TGTGCCATCAGTGAGGGGGGAGACAACTCCTACAATGAGCAGTTCTTC.

In this sample, this clone turned up once. Other DNA sequences of this sample code for an identical CDR3. V and J are TRBV28 and TRBJ1-1; TRBD1 matches at 9 bases. This CDR3 has 13 amino acids. Trimming cost V 7 bases and J 10 bases; bases outside gene matches: 10. Germline V lookup: CDR1 MDHEN, CDR2 SYDVKM. CDR3 loop: CASTSGQGTRAFF. In nucleotides, the CDR3 is TGTGCCAGCACCTCAGGACAGGGGACCCGAGCTTTCTTT.

V and J are TRBV7-2 and TRBJ2-1; D gene uncertain. The CDR3 spans 12 residues. V lost 2 bases, J lost 5 bases, and 4 bases lay in between. Germline assignment: CDR1 SGHTA and CDR2 FQGNSA. The chain's CDR3 is CASSLNHNEQFF. Here the CDR3 DNA reads TGTGCCAGCAGCTTAAATCACAATGAGCAGTTCTTC.

This clone appeared a few times. The chain uses TRBV28 and TRBJ2-3, with a weak D call TRBD2 (6 bases). CDR1 MDHEN and CDR2 SYDVKM come from the germline V gene. CDR3 length: 16 residues. V lost 3 bases and J lost 3, with 16 bases in between. The CDR3 loop is CASSFHSLADTDTQYF. The CDR3 bases are TGTGCCAGCAGTTTCCACAGCTTAGCGGATACAGATACGCAGTATTTT.

The rearrangement links TRBV5-1 to TRBJ2-1; either TRBD1 or TRBD2 may supply D (6 bases each). With 4 bases removed from V and 5 bases from J, the gap between germline ends came to 22 bases. The germline gives CDR1 SGHRS, CDR2 YFSETQ. The CDR3 is 17 residues long. The CDR3 DNA sequence: TGCGCCAGCAGCGGTGGCCCCAGGGGAATAGCGGACAATGAGCAGTTCTTC. This sequence encodes CASSGGPRGIADNEQFF.

The chain carries TRBV6-1 and TRBJ2-3; D could derive from TRBD1 or TRBD2 (6 bases each). Trimming took off 6 bases at V and 1 base at J, with 11 bases between the two ends. Per germline, CDR1 MNHNS and CDR2 SASEGT. The CDR3 sequence is 14 residues long. Here the CDR3 DNA reads TGTGCCAGCAGGAACAGGGAGGGCACAGATACGCAGTATTTT. It codes for CASRNREGTDTQYF.

The rearrangement joins TRBV5-1 to TRBJ2-2; D uncertain. The CDR3 extends over 15 amino acids. Trimming pared 0 bases from V and 7 bases from J, leaving 13 bases between. Germline assignment: CDR1 SGHRS and CDR2 YFSETQ. The CDR3 bases are TGCGCCAGCAGCTTGGATGGTACAGTTGACGGGGAGCTGTTTTTT. Protein product: CASSLDGTVDGELFF.

The V and J genes are TRBV18 and TRBJ2-1; TRBD1 aligns across 9 bases. The germline V gene has CDR1 KGHSH and CDR2 LQKENI. V gave up 3 bases and J gave up 8 bases; unmatched junction bases: 8. This CDR3 is built from 15 residues. The CDR3 protein is CASSPGTGRVDEQFF. In DNA, the CDR3 is TGTGCCAGCTCACCCGGGACAGGGAGGGTGGATGAGCAGTTCTTC. Full variable domain (missing parts from reference TRBV18 and TRBJ2-1): NAGVMQNPRHLVRRRGQEARLRCSPMKGHSHVYWYRQLPEEGLKFMVYLQKENIIDESGMPKERFSAEFPKEGPSILRIQQVVRGDSAAYFCASSPGTGRVDEQFFGPGTRLTVL.

The chain couples TRBV15 to TRBJ2-7; no clear D. V was trimmed by 1 base and J by 1 base, leaving 8 bases between them. Germline V gene data show CDR1 as LNHNV and CDR2 as YYDKDF (reference sequence). CDR3 size: 14 residues. The CDR3 here is CATSRVSGSYEQYF. CDR3 nucleotides: TGTGCCACCAGCAGAGTTTCCGGATCCTACGAGCAGTACTTC.

The rearrangement links TRBV4-1 to TRBJ1-2; TRBD1 aligns across 10 bases. CDR1 is MGHRA, CDR2 YSYEKL, per germline. V was clipped by 5 bases and J by 8 bases; unmatched bases: 8. This CDR3 is 14 amino acids long. As DNA, the CDR3 is TGCGCCAGCAGCATTGACAGGGGGCAGGGCGGCTACACCTTC. Its protein product is CASSIDRGQGGYTF.

The chain couples TRBV6-6 to TRBJ2-1; TRBD1 aligns across 7 bases. The CDR3 sequence is 15 residues long. Germline CDR1 and CDR2: MNHNY and SVGAGI (reference sequence). Losses at the gene ends were 0 bases for V and 7 bases for J; bases not matched to a gene: 6. The CDR3 nucleotides are TGTGCCAGCAGTTACTCGTTCAGGGGGAAGAATGAGCAGTTCTTC. Translation: CASSYSFRGKNEQFF.

V is TRBV6-1 and J is TRBJ1-1; TRBD1 matches 8 bases. The CDR3 has 13 amino acids. Germline trimming cut 7 bases from V and 0 bases from J; bases unmatched to any gene: 1. Germline V gene data show CDR1 as MNHNS and CDR2 as SASEGT. CDR3 loop: CASMTGVNTEAFF. The CDR3 DNA follows: TGTGCCAGCATGACAGGGGTGAACACTGAAGCTTTCTTT.

For this clone: Other DNA sequences of this sample code for an identical CDR3. V gene TRBV2 combines with J gene TRBJ1-5, with 9 bases aligning to TRBD1. CDR3 length: 13 residues. Looked up from germline, CDR1 is SNHLY and CDR2 is FYNNEI. V shed 6 bases, J shed 4 bases, and the junction held 1 base outside the gene matches. This chain's CDR3 is CASSGTGNQPQHF. DNA for the CDR3: TGTGCCAGCAGCGGGACAGGGAATCAGCCCCAGCATTTT.

This clone was detected ten times or more. Different DNA sequences within this sample yield the same CDR3. V is TRBV4-1 and J is TRBJ1-2, with a tentative D call TRBD1 (5 bases). Germline CDR1 MGHRA, CDR2 YSYEKL. CDR3 length equals 13 residues. The ends were cut back, 0 bases at V and 6 bases at J, with 8 bases in the middle. CDR3 residues: CASSQDRADGYTF. The CDR3 coding sequence is TGCGCCAGCAGCCAAGACAGGGCCGATGGCTACACCTTC.

Only a few counts were recorded for this clone. The CDR3 coding sequence is TGTGCCAGTAGTATGGGCAGAACCTCCTACGAGCAGTACTTC. As protein: CASSMGRTSYEQYF. V gene TRBV19 combines with J gene TRBJ2-7; D ambiguous. This CDR3 contains 14 residues. V was pared by 3 bases and J by 0 bases, with 9 bases between. Per germline, CDR1 LNHDA and CDR2 SQIVND (reference sequence).

This clone has only one observation. This chain joins TRBV7-8 and TRBJ2-6; no definite D call. The germline gives CDR1 SGHVS, CDR2 FQNEAQ. The ends were cut back, 5 bases at V and 4 bases at J, with 21 bases in the middle. The CDR3 extends over 18 amino acids. The CDR3 coding sequence is TGTGCCAGCAGCCCACCCCTCCGGGTGGTGTCCGGGGCCAACGTCCTGACTTTC. It codes for CASSPPLRVVSGANVLTF.

The rearrangement uses TRBV6-6 and TRBJ2-3; 10 bases agree with TRBD1. This CDR3 has 16 amino acids. V lost 3 bases to trimming and J lost 11 bases; unmatched junction nucleotides: 14. Germline CDR1 is MNHNY and CDR2 is SVGAGI (reference sequence). CDR3 coding DNA: TGTGCCAGCAGTTATCAACCGGGACAGGGGAAGGGAAAGCAGTATTTT. Protein product: CASSYQPGQGKGKQYF.